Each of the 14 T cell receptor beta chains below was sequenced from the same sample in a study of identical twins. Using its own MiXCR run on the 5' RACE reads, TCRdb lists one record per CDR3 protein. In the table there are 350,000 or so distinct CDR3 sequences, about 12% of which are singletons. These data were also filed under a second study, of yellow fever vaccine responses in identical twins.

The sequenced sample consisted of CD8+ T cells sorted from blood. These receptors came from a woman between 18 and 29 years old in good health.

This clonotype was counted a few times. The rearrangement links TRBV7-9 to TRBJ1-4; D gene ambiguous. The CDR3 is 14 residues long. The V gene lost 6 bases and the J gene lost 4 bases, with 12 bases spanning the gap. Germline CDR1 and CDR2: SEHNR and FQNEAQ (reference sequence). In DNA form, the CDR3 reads TGTGCCAGCAGGAGGGAGGGATTTAATGAAAAACTGTTTTTT. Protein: CASRREGFNEKLFF.

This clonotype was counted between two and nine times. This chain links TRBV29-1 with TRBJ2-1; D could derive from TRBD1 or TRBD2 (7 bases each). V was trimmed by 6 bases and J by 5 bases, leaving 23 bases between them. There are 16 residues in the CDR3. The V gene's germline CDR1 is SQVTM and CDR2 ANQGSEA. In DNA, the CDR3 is TGCAGCGTCAACCCAGGGGGAAGCGGGAATCACAATGAGCAGTTCTTC. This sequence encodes CSVNPGGSGNHNEQFF.

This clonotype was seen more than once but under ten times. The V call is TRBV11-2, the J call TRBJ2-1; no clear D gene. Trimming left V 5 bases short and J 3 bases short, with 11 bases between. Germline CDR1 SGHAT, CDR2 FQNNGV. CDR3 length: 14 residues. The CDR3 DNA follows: TGTGCCAGCAGCCGCTGGTATGGCTACAATGAGCAGTTCTTC. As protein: CASSRWYGYNEQFF.

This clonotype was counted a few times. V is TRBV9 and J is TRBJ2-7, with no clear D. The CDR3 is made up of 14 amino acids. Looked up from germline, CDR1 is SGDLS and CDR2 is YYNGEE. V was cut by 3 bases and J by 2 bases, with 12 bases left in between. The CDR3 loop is CASSAPDGTYEQYF. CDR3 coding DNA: TGTGCCAGCAGCGCGCCCGACGGCACCTACGAGCAGTACTTC. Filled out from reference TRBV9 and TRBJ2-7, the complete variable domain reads DSGVTQTPKHLITATGQRVTLRCSPRSGDLSVYWYQQSLDQGLQFLIQYYNGEERAKGNILERFSAQQFPDLHSELNLSSLELGDSALYFCASSAPDGTYEQYFGPGTRLTVT.

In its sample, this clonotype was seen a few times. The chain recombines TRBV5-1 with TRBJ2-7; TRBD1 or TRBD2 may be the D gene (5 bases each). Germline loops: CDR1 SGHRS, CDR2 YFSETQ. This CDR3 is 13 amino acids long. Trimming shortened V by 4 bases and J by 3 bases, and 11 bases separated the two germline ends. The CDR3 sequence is CASSAKGSYEQYF. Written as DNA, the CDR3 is TGCGCCAGCAGCGCAAAGGGGAGCTACGAGCAGTACTTC.

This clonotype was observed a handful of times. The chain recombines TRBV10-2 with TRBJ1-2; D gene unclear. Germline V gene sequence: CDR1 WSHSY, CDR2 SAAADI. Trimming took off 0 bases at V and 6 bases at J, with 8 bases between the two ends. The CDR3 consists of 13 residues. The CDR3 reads CASSESSPNGYTF. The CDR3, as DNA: TGCGCCAGCAGTGAGTCGAGCCCGAATGGCTACACCTTC.

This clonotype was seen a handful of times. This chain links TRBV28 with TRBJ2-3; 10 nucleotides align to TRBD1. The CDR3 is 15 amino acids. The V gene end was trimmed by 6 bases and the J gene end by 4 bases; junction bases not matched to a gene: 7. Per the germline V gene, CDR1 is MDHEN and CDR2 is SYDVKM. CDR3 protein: CASSLGQGKADTQYF. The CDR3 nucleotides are TGTGCCAGCAGCCTGGGACAGGGGAAGGCAGATACGCAGTATTTT.

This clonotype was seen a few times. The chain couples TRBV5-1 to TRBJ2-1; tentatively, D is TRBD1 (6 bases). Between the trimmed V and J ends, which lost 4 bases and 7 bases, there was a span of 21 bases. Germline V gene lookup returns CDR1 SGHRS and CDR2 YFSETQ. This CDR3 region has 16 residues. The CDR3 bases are TGCGCCAGCAGCGCGTTACAGGGTGTGATTCCAAATGAGCAGTTCTTC. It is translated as CASSALQGVIPNEQFF.

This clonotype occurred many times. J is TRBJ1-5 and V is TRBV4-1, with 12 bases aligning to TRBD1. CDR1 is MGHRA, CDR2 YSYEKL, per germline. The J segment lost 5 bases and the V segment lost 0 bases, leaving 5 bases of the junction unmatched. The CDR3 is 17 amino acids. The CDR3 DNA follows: TGCGCCAGCAGCCAAGAAGGGACAGGGGGCTTCGATCAGCCCCAGCATTTT. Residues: CASSQEGTGGFDQPQHF.

The chain's CDR3 is CASSQYNSPLHF. CDR3 DNA: TGTGCCAGCAGCCAATACAATTCACCCCTCCACTTT. The genes are TRBV7-9 and TRBJ1-6; D is ambiguous. CDR1 SEHNR and CDR2 FQNEAQ come from the germline V gene (reference sequence). CDR3 length: 12 amino acids. Trimming took off 5 bases at V and 7 bases at J, with 6 bases between the two ends.

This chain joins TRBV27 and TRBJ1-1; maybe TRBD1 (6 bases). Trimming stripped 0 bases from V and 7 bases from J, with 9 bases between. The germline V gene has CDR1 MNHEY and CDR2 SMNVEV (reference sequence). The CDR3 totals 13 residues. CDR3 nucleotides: TGTGCCAGCAGTTTATCCCTGACAGGTGAAGCTTTCTTT. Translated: CASSLSLTGEAFF.

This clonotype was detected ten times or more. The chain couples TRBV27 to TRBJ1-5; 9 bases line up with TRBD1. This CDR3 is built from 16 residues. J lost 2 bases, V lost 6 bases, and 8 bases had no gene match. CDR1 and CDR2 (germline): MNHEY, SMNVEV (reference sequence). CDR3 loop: CASSTQGARGNQPQHF. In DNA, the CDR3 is TGTGCCAGCAGCACACAGGGGGCTCGGGGCAATCAGCCCCAGCATTTT.

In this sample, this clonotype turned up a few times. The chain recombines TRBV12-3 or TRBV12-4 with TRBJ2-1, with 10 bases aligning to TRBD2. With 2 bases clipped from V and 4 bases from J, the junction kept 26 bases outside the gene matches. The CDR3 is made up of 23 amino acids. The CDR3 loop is CASSLTFLSGSGRALSRYNEQFF. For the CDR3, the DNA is TGTGCCAGCAGTTTAACTTTTTTGTCGGGGAGCGGGAGGGCCTTGTCTCGTTACAATGAGCAGTTCTTC.

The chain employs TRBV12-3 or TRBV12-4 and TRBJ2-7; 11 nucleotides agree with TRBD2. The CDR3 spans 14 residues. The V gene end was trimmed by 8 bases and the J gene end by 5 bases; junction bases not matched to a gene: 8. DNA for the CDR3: TGTGCCAGCGGTACTCTAGCGGGAGGCGACGAGCAGTACTTC. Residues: CASGTLAGGDEQYF.